This TCR beta chain was captured in a study of technical replicates of blood from a handful of donors (dated by TCRdb to about 2017). As to this clone: What antigen it recognizes has not been identified. The input lacks base qualities; no much larger clone sits a single base away.

The method was the immunoSEQ multiplex PCR assay. The clones in this table, taken by TCRdb from immuneACCESS, are in-frame only. Not every clone is retained; where verified, under half of the shortfall comes from an unresolved V gene, and the cause of the rest is unknown. The sample records some 94,000 clones, approximately 95% of which are singletons. The ten biggest clones cover 0.36% of the sample. From a lookup of the germline V gene, CDR1 and CDR2 are MNHEY and SVGAGI. From cysteine to phenylalanine, the CDR3 is 10 amino acids long. The read is trimmed to its CDR3 DNA, 30 bases read in frame from base 1. V is reduced by 11 bases and J by 4 bases, leaving a spacing of 8 bases between them.

The receptor chain draws on TRBV6-5 and TRBJ2-5; TRBD1 is perhaps the D gene, given 5 matching bases. Sequencing used T cells isolated from PBMCs. This clonotype was sampled from a human donor in good health. This receptor has the CDR3 CAVGAETQYF. The bases are TGTGCCGTAGGGGCAGAGACCCAGTACTTC.